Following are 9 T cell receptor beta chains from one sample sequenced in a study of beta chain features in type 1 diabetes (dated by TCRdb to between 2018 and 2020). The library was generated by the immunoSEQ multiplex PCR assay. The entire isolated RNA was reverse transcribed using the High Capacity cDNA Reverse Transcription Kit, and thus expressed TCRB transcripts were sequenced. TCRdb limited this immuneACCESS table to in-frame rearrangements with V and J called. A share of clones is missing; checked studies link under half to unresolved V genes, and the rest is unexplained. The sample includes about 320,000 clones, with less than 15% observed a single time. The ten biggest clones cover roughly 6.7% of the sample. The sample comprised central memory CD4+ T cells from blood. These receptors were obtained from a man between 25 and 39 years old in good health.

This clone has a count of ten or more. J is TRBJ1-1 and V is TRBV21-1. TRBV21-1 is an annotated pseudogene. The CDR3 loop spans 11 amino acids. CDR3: CASSYPSGSFF. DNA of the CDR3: TGTGCCAGCAGTTACCCTTCGGGATCTTTCTTT.

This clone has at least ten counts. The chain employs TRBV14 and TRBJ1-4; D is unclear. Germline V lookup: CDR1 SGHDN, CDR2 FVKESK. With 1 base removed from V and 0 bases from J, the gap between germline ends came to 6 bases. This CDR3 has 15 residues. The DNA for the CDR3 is TGTGCCAGCAGCCAAGGGGTATCAACTAATGAAAAACTGTTTTTT. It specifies CASSQGVSTNEKLFF. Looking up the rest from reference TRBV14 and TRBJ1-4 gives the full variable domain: EAGVTQFPSHSVIEKGQTVTLRCDPISGHDNLYWYRRVMGKEIKFLLHFVKESKQDESGMPNNRFLAERTGGTYSTLKVQPAELEDSGVYFCASSQGVSTNEKLFFGSGTQLSVL.

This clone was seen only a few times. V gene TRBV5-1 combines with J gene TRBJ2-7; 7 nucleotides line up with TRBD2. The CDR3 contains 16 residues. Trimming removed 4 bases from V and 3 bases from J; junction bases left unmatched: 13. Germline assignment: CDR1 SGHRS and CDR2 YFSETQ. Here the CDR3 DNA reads TGCGCCAGCAGCAGAGGATCGGGGGGATTAGGCTACGAGCAGTACTTC. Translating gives CASSRGSGGLGYEQYF.

The CDR3 DNA sequence: TGTGCCAGCAGACTTGGGACAGGGGGGGATCAGCCCCAGCATTTT. Translating it yields CASRLGTGGDQPQHF. The chain uses TRBV27 and TRBJ1-5, with TRBD1 matching over 11 bases. Trimming took 6 bases from V and 5 from J; bases not matched to a gene: 6. The CDR3 length is 15 residues. Germline V gives CDR1 MNHEY, CDR2 SMNVEV (reference sequence).

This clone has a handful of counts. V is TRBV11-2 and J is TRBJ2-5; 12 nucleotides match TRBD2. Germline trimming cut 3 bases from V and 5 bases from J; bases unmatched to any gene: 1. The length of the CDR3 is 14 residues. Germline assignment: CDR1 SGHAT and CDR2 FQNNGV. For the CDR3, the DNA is TGTGCCAGCAGCTTGACTAGCGGGAGTGAGACCCAGTACTTC. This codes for CASSLTSGSETQYF.

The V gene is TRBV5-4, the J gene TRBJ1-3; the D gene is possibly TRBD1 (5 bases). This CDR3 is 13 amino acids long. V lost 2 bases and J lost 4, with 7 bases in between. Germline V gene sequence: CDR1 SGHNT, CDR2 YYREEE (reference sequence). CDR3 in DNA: TGTGCCAGCAGCTTCCAGGGAGGAAACACCATATATTTT. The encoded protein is CASSFQGGNTIYF.

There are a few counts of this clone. The CDR3 sequence: CASSYTGEQFF. The DNA of the CDR3 is TGTGCCAGCAGTTACACGGGGGAGCAGTTCTTC. This chain uses TRBV6-6 with TRBJ2-1; perhaps TRBD2 as D (5 bases). The CDR3 runs to 11 residues. Trimming took 2 bases from V and 10 from J, leaving 6 bases between them. The V gene's germline CDR1 is MNHNY and CDR2 SVGAGI (reference sequence).

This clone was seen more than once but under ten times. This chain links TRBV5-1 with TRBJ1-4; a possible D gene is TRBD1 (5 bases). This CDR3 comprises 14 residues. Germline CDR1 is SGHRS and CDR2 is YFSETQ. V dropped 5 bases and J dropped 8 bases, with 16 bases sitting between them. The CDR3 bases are TGCGCCAGCAGAGCGGGACTTCTATTCGAAAAACTGTTTTTT. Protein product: CASRAGLLFEKLFF. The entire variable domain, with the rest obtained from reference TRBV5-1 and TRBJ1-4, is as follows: KAGVTQTPRYLIKTRGQQVTLSCSPISGHRSVSWYQQTPGQGLQFLFEYFSETQRNKGNFPGRFSGRQFSNSRSEMNVSTLELGDSALYLCASRAGLLFEKLFFGSGTQLSVL.

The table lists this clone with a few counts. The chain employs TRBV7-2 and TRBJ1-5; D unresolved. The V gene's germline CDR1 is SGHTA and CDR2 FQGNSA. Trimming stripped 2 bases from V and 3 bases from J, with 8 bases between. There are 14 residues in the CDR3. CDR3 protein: CASSLLGPNQPQHF. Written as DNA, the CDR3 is TGTGCCAGCAGCTTATTAGGGCCCAATCAGCCCCAGCATTTT.